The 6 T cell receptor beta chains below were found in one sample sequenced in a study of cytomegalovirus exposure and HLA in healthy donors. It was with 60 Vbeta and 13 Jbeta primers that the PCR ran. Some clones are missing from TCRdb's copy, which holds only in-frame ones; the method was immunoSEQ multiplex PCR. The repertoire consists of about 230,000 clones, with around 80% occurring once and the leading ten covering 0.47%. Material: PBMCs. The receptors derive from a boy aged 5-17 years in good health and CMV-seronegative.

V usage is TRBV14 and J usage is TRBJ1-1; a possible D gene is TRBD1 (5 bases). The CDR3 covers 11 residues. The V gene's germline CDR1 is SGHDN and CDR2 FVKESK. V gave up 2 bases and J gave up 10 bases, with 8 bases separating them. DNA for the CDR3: TGTGCCAGCAGCCAATGGGGCGGAGCTTTCTTT. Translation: CASSQWGGAFF.

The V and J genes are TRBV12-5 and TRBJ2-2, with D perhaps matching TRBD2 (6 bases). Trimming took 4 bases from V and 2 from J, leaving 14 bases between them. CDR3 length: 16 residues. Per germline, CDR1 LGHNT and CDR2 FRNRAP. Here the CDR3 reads CASGWGRDSNTGELFF. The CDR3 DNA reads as TGTGCTAGTGGTTGGGGCCGGGACTCAAACACCGGGGAGCTGTTTTTT.

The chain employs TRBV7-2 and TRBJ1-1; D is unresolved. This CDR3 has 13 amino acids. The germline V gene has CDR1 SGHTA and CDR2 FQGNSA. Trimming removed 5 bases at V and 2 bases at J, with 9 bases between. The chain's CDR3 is CASSRYVNTEAFF. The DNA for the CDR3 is TGTGCCAGCAGCCGCTATGTAAACACTGAAGCTTTCTTT.

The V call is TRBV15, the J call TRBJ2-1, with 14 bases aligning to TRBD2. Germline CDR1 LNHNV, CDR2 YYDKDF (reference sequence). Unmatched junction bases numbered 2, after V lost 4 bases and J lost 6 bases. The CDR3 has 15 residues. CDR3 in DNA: TGTGCCACCAGCAAGACTAGCGGGGGGGCCAATGAGCAGTTCTTC. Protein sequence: CATSKTSGGANEQFF.

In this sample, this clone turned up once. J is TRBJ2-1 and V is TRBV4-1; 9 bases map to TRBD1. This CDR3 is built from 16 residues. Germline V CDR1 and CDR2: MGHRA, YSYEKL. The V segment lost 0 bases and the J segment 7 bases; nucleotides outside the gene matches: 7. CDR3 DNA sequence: TGCGCCAGCAGCCAAGACGGGACAGGGCGGCTAAATGAGCAGTTCTTC. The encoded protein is CASSQDGTGRLNEQFF.

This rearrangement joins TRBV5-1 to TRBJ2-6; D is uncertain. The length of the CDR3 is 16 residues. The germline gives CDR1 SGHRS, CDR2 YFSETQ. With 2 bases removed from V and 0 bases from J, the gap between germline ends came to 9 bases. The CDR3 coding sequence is TGCGCCAGCAGCTTCGAGGTTCTCTCTGGGGCCAACGTCCTGACTTTC. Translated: CASSFEVLSGANVLTF.